These T cell receptor beta chains were read from a single sample in a study of preoperative IRX-2 immunotherapy in early breast cancer. Repertoires were generated with immunoSEQ multiplex PCR, while TCRdb's copy carries only in-frame clones and drops some. Of 8,500 to 14,000 clones listed, around 85% are singletons. Sample: lymph node tissue, taken before IRX-2 immunotherapy. The receptors stem from a human donor with breast cancer. Both conserved end residues are part of each CDR3. The order of the fields is V gene, D gene, J gene, clone size, CDR3 DNA, CDR3 protein. The D gene is left open where the match is weak. Rows give clone size only sometimes, using once, few, many, or a class for an expanded clone.

TRBV7-7	TRBD2	TRBJ2-3	.	TGTGCCAGCAGCCGGGGGGGAGGTACAGATACGCAGTATTTT	CASSRGGGTDTQYF
TRBV6-8	.	TRBJ1-1	few	TGTGCCAGCCTGTGGAGGGGAATAGGGATGAACACTGAAGCTTTCTTT	CASLWRGIGMNTEAFF
TRBV6-8	.	TRBJ2-6	.	TGTGCCAGCAGTTCCCAACCAGGGACTGGGGCCAACGTCCTGACTTTC	CASSSQPGTGANVLTF
TRBV19	.	TRBJ1-5	.	TGTGCCAGTAGTATAGTGGGCTGGGACAATCAGCCCCAGCATTTT	CASSIVGWDNQPQHF
TRBV11-3	TRBD1	TRBJ2-1	once	TGTGCCAGCAGCCGCCTGGGACAGAAAAATGAGCAGTTCTTC	CASSRLGQKNEQFF
TRBV11-3	TRBD2	TRBJ2-3	.	TGTGCCAGCAGCAAACTAGCGGGAGGCGCCGGTAGCACAGATACGCAGTATTTT	CASSKLAGGAGSTDTQYF
TRBV22-1	.	TRBJ1-1	.	TGTGCCAGCAGTTATCTAGGGAGGGAAGCTTTCTTT	CASSYLGREAFF
TRBV6-8	TRBD1	TRBJ1-5	few	TGTGCCAGCAGCCTGGACAGGGGCATAAGAATAAGCAATCAGCCCCAGCATTTT	CASSLDRGIRISNQPQHF
TRBV19	.	TRBJ1-2	.	TGTGCCAGTAGTAGGGGAGGATTTGGCTACACCTTC	CASSRGGFGYTF
TRBV11-3	TRBD1	TRBJ2-6	.	TGTGCCAGCAGCTTAAGGACAGGGTGGAGCGTCCTGACTTTC	CASSLRTGWSVLTF
TRBV11-3	.	TRBJ2-7	.	TGTGCCAGCAGCTTAGGACTAAGTATAGGCGAGCAGTACTTC	CASSLGLSIGEQYF
TRBV28	.	TRBJ1-2	.	TGTGCCAGCAGTCCTCAGCGGGGGTATTCTAACTATGGCTACACCTTC	CASSPQRGYSNYGYTF